The sequence of this T cell receptor (beta chain) was determined in a study of blood T cell repertoires in COVID-19 (dated by TCRdb to between 2020 and 2021). Regarding the research as a whole: Samples from collaborators originated in the United States, Italy and Spain and spanned both the acute and convalescent phases of COVID-19. The prospective study material was composed of cDNA or gDNA derived from T cells, B-cell-depleted T cells, or PBMCs. The dataset comprised deeply sampled blood TCRbeta repertoires from subjects exposed to, actively infected with, or recovered from COVID-19. A freely available public database, intended as a resource for researchers studying the immune response to SARS-CoV-2, is where the repertoires were released. Samples came from the ongoing ImmuneRACE study (first 160 participants) plus 1,254 subjects from 6 global collaborators. A de-identified subject ID, COVID-19 status, age in years and sex were almost always included in the sample metadata. Where available, HLA class I and class II types were taken from metadata supplied by the sample provider and were not determined by assay-based typing.

V is reduced by 0 bases and J by 7 bases, leaving a spacing of 9 bases between them. From the cysteine up to the phenylalanine, the CDR3 has a length of 13 residues. Only CDR3 DNA remains: 39 bases, in frame from the first base. Sequences SGHNT (CDR1) and YENEEA (CDR2) are obtained from the germline V gene. Note on this clone: Which antigen it targets is not known. No qualities accompany the bases; no much larger clone lies one base away.

On the study overall, not on this receptor specifically: The amount of clinical and demographic metadata varied by source and participant and was provided uncurated.

Collaborating institutions collected whole blood in K2EDTA tubes following their own protocols. Collaborator samples were shipped for TCRbeta analysis as frozen whole blood, isolated PBMCs, or DNA extracted from either sample type. TCRbeta CDR3 regions were amplified from genomic DNA using the immunoSEQ Assay, a bias-controlled multiplex PCR. The paper's processing steps were these. The number of nucleated cells in each sample was estimated from the amplification of reference gene primers within the assay. Sequence reads were collapsed and filtered to measure the absolute abundance of every unique TCRbeta CDR3 rearrangement. For each sample, productive Simpson clonality was calculated as the square root of Simpson's diversity index across productive rearrangements. TCRdb stores this immuneACCESS table with in-frame sequences only. Part of the clones is absent; in the studies checked, under half of the shortfall reflects unresolved V genes, and no reason is known for the rest. That table furnishes V, J and clone size, whereas the DNA furnished D and trimming. For this sample there are about 260,000 clones; approximately 86% appear just once. Together, the top ten hold 0.7% of the sample.

The receptor was derived from a human donor in a cohort sampled during active COVID-19. Sample: peripheral blood. This receptor chain uses TRBV11-3 and TRBJ2-5; the D gene is not confidently resolved. For the CDR3, the sequence is CASSLDSRRTQYF. The sequenced DNA is TGTGCCAGCAGCTTAGACTCCCGGAGGACCCAGTACTTC.